This T cell receptor (beta chain) was obtained from a study of monozygotic twins with inflammatory bowel disease. With the 5' RACE reads reprocessed, TCRdb shows one record per CDR3 protein and no DNA. Here the sample table reports around 450,000 distinct CDR3 sequences. The CDR3 has 14 amino acids. The germline V gene encodes CDR1 SGHRS and CDR2 YFSETQ. Broader study findings: Fewer clonotypes were shared with others by IBD patients than by healthy twins, especially with disease activity. The existence of one strong signal or clonotype linked to IBD lacked support. The analysis did not separate different T cell subtypes.

As concerns this clonotype: Its antigen remains unknown.

The clonotype comes from a human donor with ulcerative colitis or Crohn's disease, or a healthy co-twin of an affected twin (not recorded which). The chain employs TRBV5-1 and TRBJ2-3; the D call of TRBD1 rests on TCRdb alone, since no DNA is present to check it. The sequenced sample was blood. The CDR3 protein is CASSRQGDSDTQYF.